A selection of T cell receptor beta chains follows, all from one sample in a study of cytomegalovirus exposure and HLA in healthy donors. Method: immunoSEQ multiplex PCR; TCRdb's copy keeps in-frame clones and lacks some. The sample has roughly 160,000 clones; 80% are singletons. The sequenced sample consisted of PBMCs. The receptors come from a man younger than 45 in good health and CMV-seronegative. Each CDR3 is given with its conserved first and last residue. D genes are given only for firm matches. Part of the rows lack a size; the others show once, few, many or a class for expanded clones.

j_gene | v_gene | d_gene | abundance | CDR3nt | CDR3aa
TRBJ2-7 | TRBV19 | - | - | TGTGCCAGTAGTATATCAGGTGACTACGAGCAGTACTTC | CASSISGDYEQYF
TRBJ1-2 | TRBV4-1 | - | - | TGCGCCAGCAGCCAAGATAGAGGGACACCCGACCGTCATGGCTACACCTTC | CASSQDRGTPDRHGYTF
TRBJ2-7 | TRBV7-2 | TRBD1 | once | TGTGCCAGCAGCTTAGGGCAGGGGGCCTACGAGCAGTACTTC | CASSLGQGAYEQYF
TRBJ1-4 | TRBV6-1 | TRBD1 | - | TGTGCCAGCAGTGAGGGAGGCAGGGGGAAATACGGTGAAAAACTGTTTTTT | CASSEGGRGKYGEKLFF
TRBJ2-1 | TRBV14 | - | - | TGTGCCAGCAGCCAAGGAAGAGGAACTGAGCAGTTCTTC | CASSQGRGTEQFF
TRBJ1-1 | TRBV7-2 | - | - | TGTGCCAGCAGCCCCTGGGTACGGGTAGGCACTGAAGCTTTCTTT | CASSPWVRVGTEAFF
TRBJ2-5 | TRBV6-6 | - | - | TGTGCCAGCAGTTACTCCAGGTGGGAGACCCAGTACTTC | CASSYSRWETQYF
TRBJ2-7 | TRBV7-9 | - | - | TGTGCCAGCAGCTTAGATTCGGGGGAGGAAGCCTACGAGCAGTACTTC | CASSLDSGEEAYEQYF
TRBJ1-2 | TRBV7-9 | TRBD1 | - | TGTGCCAGCAGCTTCTTCATCCGGGACAGGGGGAATATTAACTATGGCTACACCTTC | CASSFFIRDRGNINYGYTF
TRBJ2-3 | TRBV19 | - | - | TGTGCCAGCACTGCAGGCCCAGATACGCAGTATTTT | CASTAGPDTQYF
TRBJ1-5 | TRBV28 | TRBD1 | - | TGTGCCAGCAGTCACGGACAGGGACGGGGCAATCAGCCCCAGCATTTT | CASSHGQGRGNQPQHF
TRBJ2-3 | TRBV5-1 | - | - | TGCGCCAGCAGCTTGGATCCGGGAACAGATACGCAGTATTTT | CASSLDPGTDTQYF
TRBJ2-1 | TRBV29-1 | TRBD1 | - | TGCAGCGTTCGACAGGGAATCTACAATGAGCAGTTCTTC | CSVRQGIYNEQFF
TRBJ2-7 | TRBV28 | TRBD1 | - | TGTGCCAGCAGTTGGACAGGGGGCTACGAGCAGTACTTC | CASSWTGGYEQYF
TRBJ2-7 | TRBV29-1 | TRBD2 | once | TGCAGCGTTGCAGACCGACTAGCGGAGGTCTCCTACGAGCAGTACTTC | CSVADRLAEVSYEQYF
TRBJ1-6 | TRBV13 | TRBD1 | once | TGTGCCAGCAGCTTGGGACAGGCAAATTCACCCCTCCACTTT | CASSLGQANSPLHF
TRBJ1-1 | TRBV7-9 | TRBD1 | few | TGTGCCAGCAGCTGGGGACAGGGGGTTCCTGAAGCTTTCTTT | CASSWGQGVPEAFF
TRBJ1-1 | TRBV6-6 | - | - | TGTGCCAGCTCGACAGGTCGAGGGAACACTGAAGCTTTCTTT | CASSTGRGNTEAFF
TRBJ2-3 | TRBV9 | TRBD1 | few | TGTGCCAGCAGCGCCAGAGGGGGCGGCACAGATACGCAGTATTTT | CASSARGGGTDTQYF
TRBJ2-1 | TRBV6-5 | TRBD1 | - | TGTGCCAGCAAAACAGGGGGAATTACGCAGTTCTTC | CASKTGGITQFF
TRBJ1-4 | TRBV10-2 | TRBD1 | - | TGCGCCAGCAGGGGGACAGGGGGTAATGAAAAACTGTTTTTT | CASRGTGGNEKLFF
TRBJ1-5 | TRBV10-3 | TRBD1 | - | TGTGCCATCAGTGACAGGGGGCCCAGCAATCAGCCCCAGCATTTT | CAISDRGPSNQPQHF
TRBJ2-2 | TRBV5-1 | - | - | TGCGCCAGCAGCATGGATCCAGGGGGACTCACCGGGGAGCTGTTTTTT | CASSMDPGGLTGELFF
TRBJ2-7 | TRBV6-5 | TRBD1 | - | TGTGCCAGCAGTTACCGGGGGACAGGGGGATACGAGCAGTACTTC | CASSYRGTGGYEQYF
TRBJ2-2 | TRBV18 | TRBD1 | - | TGTGCCAGCTCGAACCGGGACAGGGTCTTAACCGGGGAGCTGTTTTTT | CASSNRDRVLTGELFF
TRBJ2-1 | TRBV6-4 | TRBD1 | - | TGTGCCTCCTCGATGACAGGGGGCAATGAGCAGTTCTTC | CASSMTGGNEQFF
TRBJ1-5 | TRBV18 | - | - | TGTGCCAGCTCACCGGACACGATTAGCAATCAGCCCCAGCATTTT | CASSPDTISNQPQHF
TRBJ2-1 | TRBV14 | - | - | TGTGCCAGCAGCCATCTAACGGGAGATGAGCAGTTCTTC | CASSHLTGDEQFF
TRBJ2-7 | TRBV30 | - | - | TGTGCCTGGAGTGATGTTGGACTTGCCTACGAGCAGTACTTC | CAWSDVGLAYEQYF
TRBJ1-2 | TRBV7-3 | - | - | TGTGCCAGCAGGGCCTTGGAGAGACTGAGGTATGGCTACACCTTC | CASRALERLRYGYTF
TRBJ1-2 | TRBV15 | - | - | TGTGCCACCAGCAGAGTGACGAATAGAGGGGTCGGGGGTAGAGGGGGCTACACCTTC | CATSRVTNRGVGGRGGYTF
TRBJ2-1 | TRBV9 | TRBD2 | - | TGTGCCAGCAGCGTAGGGGGCGGGAGGGTCTACAATGAGCAGTTCTTC | CASSVGGGRVYNEQFF
TRBJ1-1 | TRBV5-4 | TRBD1 | - | TGTGCCAGCAGCTTTGGGACAGGTGACACTGAAGCTTTCTTT | CASSFGTGDTEAFF
TRBJ2-7 | TRBV12-5 | TRBD2 | - | TGTGCTAGTTTTTTGGGACTAGTAAGATCCTACGAGCAGTACTTC | CASFLGLVRSYEQYF
TRBJ2-7 | TRBV29-1 | TRBD2 | once | TGCAGCGTTGGATTGTGGGAGGGCCTCTACGAGCAGTACTTC | CSVGLWEGLYEQYF
TRBJ1-2 | TRBV11-2 | - | - | TGTGCCAGCAGCCCCCTCCTTAGAGGGGAGGATGGCTACACCTTC | CASSPLLRGEDGYTF
TRBJ1-2 | TRBV6-6 | - | few | TGTGCCAGCAGTATTTGGCCCCACGAAGGCTACACCTTC | CASSIWPHEGYTF
TRBJ1-1 | TRBV9 | TRBD1 | - | TGTGCCAGCAGCGTAGATAAGGGGGCCAGCACTGAAGCTTTCTTT | CASSVDKGASTEAFF
TRBJ1-6 | TRBV11-2 | - | - | TGTGCCAGCAGCCCCCCGGGTCTAGTACCTTCCCCCCTCCACTTT | CASSPPGLVPSPLHF
TRBJ1-2 | TRBV5-1 | - | - | TGCGCCAGCAGCTCGGCAGGCTATGGCTACACCTTC | CASSSAGYGYTF
TRBJ2-1 | TRBV7-9 | - | - | TGTTCCAGCGGGGACATTGGAGATGAGCAGTTCTTC | CSSGDIGDEQFF